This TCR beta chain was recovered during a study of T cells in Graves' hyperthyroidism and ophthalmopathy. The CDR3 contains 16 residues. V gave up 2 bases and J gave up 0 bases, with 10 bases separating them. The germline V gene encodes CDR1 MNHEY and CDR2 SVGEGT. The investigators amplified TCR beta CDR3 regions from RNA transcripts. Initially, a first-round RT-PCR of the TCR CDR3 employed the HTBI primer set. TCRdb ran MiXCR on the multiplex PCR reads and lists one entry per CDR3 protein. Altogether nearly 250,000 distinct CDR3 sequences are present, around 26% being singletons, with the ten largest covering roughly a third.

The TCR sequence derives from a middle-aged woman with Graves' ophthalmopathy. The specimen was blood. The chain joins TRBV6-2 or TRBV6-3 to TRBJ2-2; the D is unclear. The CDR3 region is CASSYPARANTGELFF. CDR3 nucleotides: TGTGCCAGCAGTTACCCGGCTAGGGCGAACACCGGGGAGCTGTTTTTT.